These 20 T cell receptor beta chains were all obtained from the same sample, sequenced in a study of tumor-infiltrating lymphocytes in glioblastoma multiforme. TCRB libraries came from RNA via three nested multiplex PCR rounds. Using its own MiXCR run on the multiplex PCR reads, TCRdb lists one record per CDR3 protein. The data hold 30,000 or so distinct CDR3 sequences, with 61% observed a single time. The sample comprised brain tumor tissue. The source of these receptors is a male donor with glioblastoma.

As to this clonotype: A read error may account for a junction end that differs from germline. The V call is TRBV24-1, the J call TRBJ2-5, with a tentative D call TRBD2 (5 bases). The CDR3 has 15 amino acids. Germline lookup yields CDR1 KGHDR and CDR2 SFDVKD. CDR3 region: CATSDIGENQETQYF. The DNA of the CDR3 is TGTGCCACCAGTGATATCGGGGAGAACCAAGAGACCCAATACTTC.

On this clonotype itself: At one of its ends the junction is not consistent with the germline gene, which may arise from a read error. The chain carries TRBV20-1 and TRBJ1-6, with a weak D call TRBD1 (5 bases). Germline V lookup: CDR1 DFQATT, CDR2 SNEGSKA (reference sequence). The CDR3 contains 15 residues. Here the CDR3 reads CSARGLRDGNSPLHF. The CDR3 DNA reads TGCAGTGCAAGAGGTCTTCGGGACGGGAATTCACCCCTCCACTTT.

On this clonotype itself: One end of the junction does not line up with germline, which may come from a read error. This chain joins TRBV4-1 and TRBJ2-1; D not resolved. The CDR3 sequence is 15 residues long. Per germline, CDR1 MGHRA and CDR2 YSYEKL. CDR3 nucleotide sequence: TGCGCCGGCAGCCAAGAAGATAAGCCCTTTAGTGAGCAGTTCTTC. This encodes CAGSQEDKPFSEQFF.

This clonotype has only a few counts. The rearrangement links TRBV18 to TRBJ2-7, with TRBD2 identical over 10 bases. V gave up 4 bases and J gave up 0 bases; unmatched junction bases: 9. Germline V CDR1 and CDR2: KGHSH, LQKENI. The CDR3 has 17 amino acids. The CDR3 DNA reads as TGTGCCAGCTCACTAATGAGGACTAGCGGCAGCTCCTACGAGCAGTACTTC. Translating it yields CASSLMRTSGSSYEQYF.

This clonotype occurred a few times. The chain uses TRBV28 and TRBJ2-1; 10 bases map to TRBD2. The CDR3 is made up of 14 amino acids. Trimming cost V 4 bases and J 7 bases; bases outside gene matches: 4. Germline CDR1 MDHEN, CDR2 SYDVKM. CDR3 in DNA: TGTGCCAGCAGTTCCCCTAGCGGGAGTAATGAGCAGTTCTTC. The encoded protein is CASSSPSGSNEQFF.

This clonotype has just a few counts. CDR3 in DNA: TGTGCCAGCAGCTCCAGACAGGGGGCCGTGTTTTTT. Translation gives CASSSRQGAVFF. This chain links TRBV11-2 with TRBJ1-4; TRBD1 matches at 10 bases. V shed 4 bases, J shed 15 bases, and the junction held 5 bases outside the gene matches. This CDR3 has 12 residues. Germline V gives CDR1 SGHAT, CDR2 FQNNGV. The full variable domain, in which reference TRBV11-2 and TRBJ1-4 provide the parts outside the CDR3, is EAGVAQSPRYKIIEKRQSVAFWCNPISGHATLYWYQQILGQGPKLLIQFQNNGVVDDSQLPKDRFSAERLKGVDSTLKIQPAKLEDSAVYLCASSSRQGAVFFGSGTQLSVL.

This clonotype is classed as medium-sized. The V and J genes are TRBV11-1 and TRBJ2-7; TRBD1 aligns across 10 bases. CDR1 and CDR2 (germline): SGHAT, FQDESV (reference sequence). The CDR3 length is 16 residues. V lost 0 bases, J lost 2 bases, and 4 bases stayed unmatched. The CDR3 DNA is TGTGCCAGCAGCTTAGCGACCGGGACAGGGGCCTACGAGCAGTACTTC. Translated, it gives CASSLATGTGAYEQYF.

In its sample, this clonotype was seen many times. The V call is TRBV11-2, the J call TRBJ2-2; D unresolved. The CDR3 has 14 amino acids. V shed 0 bases and J shed 4 bases, with 6 bases lying between them. Germline V gives CDR1 SGHAT, CDR2 FQNNGV. This CDR3 reads CASSLDLVTGELFF. The DNA for the CDR3 is TGTGCCAGCAGCTTAGATCTCGTCACCGGGGAGCTGTTTTTT.

This clonotype has a count of ten or more. This chain uses TRBV21-1 with TRBJ2-5. TRBV21-1 is a pseudogene segment. This CDR3 is 13 amino acids long. The CDR3, as DNA: TGTGCCAGCTTTTTCACGGGGCAAGAGACCCAGTACTTC. This gives the protein CASFFTGQETQYF.

To note about this clonotype: This may stem from a read error, because a much larger clone lies one nucleotide away. This rearrangement joins TRBV28 to TRBJ2-7; D perhaps matches TRBD1 (6 bases). V was trimmed by 3 bases and J by 7 bases, leaving 16 bases between them. The CDR3 spans 14 residues. Germline CDR1 and CDR2: MDHEN and SYDVKM. The CDR3 is CASSLGTWVGEQYF. The CDR3 coding sequence is TGTGCCAGCAGTTTGGGGACATGGGTTGGTGAGCAGTACTTC.

This clonotype was observed many times. The chain employs TRBV6-2 or TRBV6-3 and TRBJ2-7; TRBD1 aligns across 10 bases. Germline CDR1 MNHEY, CDR2 SVGEGT. V lost 6 bases to trimming and J lost 4 bases; unmatched junction nucleotides: 3. The CDR3 sequence is 13 residues long. CDR3 DNA: TGTGCCAGCAGACGGACAGGGGGGTACGAGCAGTACTTC. It translates to CASRRTGGYEQYF.

V usage is TRBV7-3 and J usage is TRBJ2-1, with a possible D match to TRBD2 (5 bases). This CDR3 has 13 residues. Per the germline V gene, CDR1 is SGHTA and CDR2 is FQGTGA. V was cut by 2 bases and J by 3 bases, with 5 bases left in between. The CDR3 DNA sequence: TGTGCCAGCAGCTTAGGACTCTACAATGAGCAGTTCTTC. It yields the protein CASSLGLYNEQFF.

Ten or more counts support this clonotype. Possible read error: a much larger clone is one base away. This rearrangement joins TRBV20-1 to TRBJ2-5, with D tentatively TRBD1 or TRBD2 (6 bases each). Germline V gives CDR1 DFQATT, CDR2 SNEGSKA (reference sequence). V was pared by 5 bases and J by 9 bases, with 19 bases between. The CDR3 runs 13 residues. As DNA, the CDR3 is TGCAGTGCTCGTCAGGGAGAGGGGGAGGCCCAGTACTTC. As protein: CSARQGEGEAQYF.

Comment on this clonotype: Since a much larger clone is just one base distant, this may be a read error. The chain carries TRBV6-5 and TRBJ2-1; D perhaps matches TRBD2 (6 bases). CDR3 size: 14 residues. CDR1 and CDR2 (germline): MNHEY, SVGAGI. The CDR3 protein is CSSWGGVMPNEQFF. Here the CDR3 DNA reads TGTTCCAGTTGGGGCGGGGTTATGCCCAATGAGCAGTTCTTC.

V gene TRBV29-1 combines with J gene TRBJ2-1, with a tentative D call TRBD2 (6 bases). This CDR3 is built from 14 residues. Trimming left V 5 bases short and J 5 bases short, with 16 bases between. Looked up from germline, CDR1 is SQVTM and CDR2 is ANQGSEA. The CDR3 sequence: CSVWITSRDNEQFF. The CDR3 bases are TGCAGCGTTTGGATCACTAGCCGAGACAATGAGCAGTTCTTC.

This clonotype was seen repeatedly, ten times or more. The chain has TRBV11-2 and TRBJ2-1; D call uncertain. From germline, CDR1 is SGHAT and CDR2 FQNNGV. The V gene lost 1 base and the J gene lost 0 bases, with 10 bases spanning the gap. The CDR3 is 16 amino acids. The CDR3 DNA sequence: TGTGCCAGCAGCTTAGTCGTAACAAGCTCCTACAATGAGCAGTTCTTC. It specifies CASSLVVTSSYNEQFF.

A word on this clonotype: An end of the junction does not agree with germline; a read error may underlie this. The J gene is TRBJ1-4, the V gene TRBV7-8; unclear D gene. Germline CDR1 and CDR2: SGHVS and FQNEAQ. The CDR3 runs 14 residues. CDR3 in DNA: TGTGTCAGCAGCTTTACTGTTGCCAGTTTAAAACTGTTTTTC. This translates into CVSSFTVASLKLFF.

This clonotype appeared a single time. At one boundary the junction diverges from the germline segment, which might be a read error. The genes are TRBV11-1 and TRBJ1-1; maybe TRBD1 (5 bases). Per germline, CDR1 SGHAT and CDR2 FQDESV (reference sequence). This CDR3 is built from 13 residues. The CDR3 nucleotides are TGTGCCAGCAGCTTGGGACTGAACACTGAAACTTTCTTT. Translating gives CASSLGLNTETFF.

The CDR3 DNA follows: TGCAGCGTTGAGGGGGGTCACAGCACAGATATACAGTATTTT. Residues: CSVEGGHSTDIQYF. The V call is TRBV29-1, the J call TRBJ2-3, with D perhaps TRBD2 (6 bases). The ends were cut back, 3 bases at V and 12 bases at J, with 22 bases in the middle. CDR1 and CDR2 from the germline V gene are SQVTM and ANQGSEA. This CDR3 comprises 14 residues.

As to this clonotype: The junction and the germline gene differ at one end; a read error may be behind it. The chain has TRBV6-4 and TRBJ2-3; the match to TRBD2 covers 7 bases. Germline V CDR1 and CDR2: MRHNA, SNTAGT. The CDR3 has 16 residues. The CDR3 nucleotides are TGTGCCAGCAGTGACGACTCGGGAGGAAGGGCAGATACGCGGTATTTT. This gives the protein CASSDDSGGRADTRYF.